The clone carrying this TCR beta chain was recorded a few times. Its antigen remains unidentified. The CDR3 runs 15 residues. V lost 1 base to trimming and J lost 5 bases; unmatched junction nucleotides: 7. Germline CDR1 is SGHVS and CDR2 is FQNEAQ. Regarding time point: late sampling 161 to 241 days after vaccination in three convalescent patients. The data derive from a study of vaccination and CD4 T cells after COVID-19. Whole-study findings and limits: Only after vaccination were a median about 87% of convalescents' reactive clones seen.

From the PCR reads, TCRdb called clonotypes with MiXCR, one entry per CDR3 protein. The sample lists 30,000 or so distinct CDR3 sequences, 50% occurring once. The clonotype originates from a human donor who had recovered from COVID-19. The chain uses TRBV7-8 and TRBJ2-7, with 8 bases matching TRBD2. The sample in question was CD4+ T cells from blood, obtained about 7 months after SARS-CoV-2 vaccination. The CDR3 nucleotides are TGTGCCAGCAGCTTAGAGGGCGGGAGGACCCACGAGCAGTACTTC. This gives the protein CASSLEGGRTHEQYF.